This TCR beta chain was sequenced for a study of control samples from healthy donors and cancer patients (TCRdb year 2020). The library was obtained by the immunoSEQ multiplex PCR assay. TCRdb stores this immuneACCESS table with in-frame sequences only. Part of the clones is absent; in the studies checked, under half of the shortfall reflects unresolved V genes, and no reason is known for the rest. For this sample there are fewer than 500,000 clones; around 90% appear just once. Together, the top ten hold about 6.3% of the sample. Note on this clone: This receptor's antigen is unknown. No much larger clone exists at a distance of one base, and base qualities are not known.

From V the trimming removes 5 bases and from J it removes 1 base, while the gene matches leave 2 bases of the junction unaccounted for. As encoded in the germline V gene, CDR1 is ENHRY while CDR2 is SYGVKD. There are 15 amino acids in the CDR3, from cysteine to phenylalanine inclusive. Kept here is only the CDR3 DNA, which spans 45 bases and is read in frame from base 1. The rearranged segments are TRBV10-3 and TRBJ2-2, with TRBD2 matching 9 junction bases. The receptor was isolated from a middle-aged man with head and neck cancer. The sequenced sample consisted of PBMCs. This receptor has the CDR3 CAISQAGGNTGELFF. The DNA reads as follows: TGTGCCATCAGTCAAGCGGGGGGGAACACCGGGGAGCTGTTTTTT.